What follows are 17 T cell receptor beta chains derived from one specimen sequenced in a study of persistence of HIV-infected CD4 T cells. Lysates of CMV-infected fibroblasts at about 10 ug/mL stimulated these cells. CD40L/CD69 double-negative CD45RO-high memory CD4+ T cells were collected. These receptors' targets are unknown. The libraries were made with immunoSEQ version 4 in survey mode. Sequencing was performed with immunoSEQ multiplex PCR; in TCRdb, only in-frame clones are kept and a portion is missing. This sample carries tens of thousands of clones, roughly 80% of them seen once, and the ten largest clones take 6.4%. The sequencing here drew on CD4+ T cells sorted from PBMCs after 18-hour stimulation, taken from a patient who received antiretroviral therapy. Receptors were obtained from an adult woman with HIV who was CMV-seropositive.

V is TRBV14 and J is TRBJ2-1; D may be TRBD1 or TRBD2 (5 bases each). The CDR3 runs 13 residues. V lost 3 bases and J lost 3, with 6 bases in between. Germline loops: CDR1 SGHDN, CDR2 FVKESK. This CDR3 reads CASSHGGYNEQFF. CDR3 bases: TGTGCCAGCAGCCATGGGGGCTACAATGAGCAGTTCTTC.

The chain uses TRBV4-1 and TRBJ2-7, with 8 bases that match TRBD1. Germline CDR1 MGHRA, CDR2 YSYEKL. The CDR3 is 14 residues long. V was clipped by 4 bases and J by 3 bases; unmatched bases: 5. The DNA for the CDR3 is TGCGCCAGCAGCCTCATGACAGGGGACTACGAGCAGTACTTC. Residues: CASSLMTGDYEQYF.

V usage is TRBV29-1 and J usage is TRBJ1-2; no clear D gene. Germline CDR1 SQVTM, CDR2 ANQGSEA. This CDR3 region has 11 residues. Trimming took 6 bases from V and 5 from J, leaving 10 bases between them. The CDR3 sequence is CSVGGDYGYTF. DNA for the CDR3: TGCAGCGTCGGCGGCGATTATGGCTACACCTTC.

The CDR3 DNA sequence: TGTGCCAGCAGCTTCGGGGACGGACTAGTTAATCAGCCCCAGCATTTT. Translated: CASSFGDGLVNQPQHF. The chain has TRBV5-6 and TRBJ1-5; D may be TRBD1 (5 bases). Per germline, CDR1 SGHDT and CDR2 YYEEEE. This CDR3 is built from 16 residues. Trimming stripped 2 bases from V and 4 bases from J, with 16 bases between. The whole variable domain, remainder taken from reference TRBV5-6 and TRBJ1-5, is DAGVTQSPTHLIKTRGQQVTLRCSPKSGHDTVSWYQQALGQGPQFIFQYYEEEERQRGNFPDRFSGHQFPNYSSELNVNALLLGDSALYLCASSFGDGLVNQPQHFGDGTRLSIL.

The chain uses TRBV27 and TRBJ2-7; 7 bases are shared with TRBD1. The J segment lost 0 bases and the V segment lost 10 bases, leaving 9 bases of the junction unmatched. Germline V CDR1 and CDR2: MNHEY, SMNVEV (reference sequence). This CDR3 has 14 amino acids. Here the CDR3 DNA reads TGTGCCACCACCCGGGACAGAAGCTCCTACGAGCAGTACTTC. This encodes CATTRDRSSYEQYF.

The rearrangement links TRBV9 to TRBJ2-3, with D possibly being TRBD1 (5 bases). The CDR3 totals 14 residues. In germline, CDR1 is SGDLS, CDR2 YYNGEE. V shed 0 bases and J shed 4 bases, with 9 bases lying between them. The CDR3 DNA is TGTGCCAGCAGCGTAGCGCAGGGCCCAGATACGCAGTATTTT. The encoded protein is CASSVAQGPDTQYF.

This clone was recorded a few times. V usage is TRBV29-1 and J usage is TRBJ2-5; 9 bases map to TRBD2. Losses at the gene ends were 5 bases for V and 5 bases for J; bases not matched to a gene: 12. The CDR3 is 15 residues long. Looked up from germline, CDR1 is SQVTM and CDR2 is ANQGSEA. CDR3 sequence (DNA): TGCAGCGTTAGCCGGACTAGCGAGGGTTGGGAGACCCAGTACTTC. Protein: CSVSRTSEGWETQYF.

The J gene is TRBJ1-1, the V gene TRBV19; 11 nucleotides line up with TRBD1. This CDR3 region has 15 residues. CDR1 is LNHDA, CDR2 SQIVND, per germline (reference sequence). V gave up 5 bases and J gave up 6 bases; unmatched junction bases: 8. The CDR3 region has the DNA TGTGCCAGTAGTCTCCTTCCGGGACAGGGGGCTGAAGCTTTCTTT. Translating it yields CASSLLPGQGAEAFF.

The chain recombines TRBV5-1 with TRBJ1-1; 7 bases fit TRBD1. With V trimmed by 9 bases and J by 3 bases, 17 bases remained unmatched. The CDR3 loop spans 16 amino acids. CDR1 and CDR2 from the germline V gene are SGHRS and YFSETQ. The CDR3 bases are TGCGCCACCTCTGATGACAGGGTTAAAGGGGACACTGAAGCTTTCTTT. Translating gives CATSDDRVKGDTEAFF. Combining the CDR3 with reference TRBV5-1 and TRBJ1-1 gives the whole variable domain KAGVTQTPRYLIKTRGQQVTLSCSPISGHRSVSWYQQTPGQGLQFLFEYFSETQRNKGNFPGRFSGRQFSNSRSEMNVSTLELGDSALYLCATSDDRVKGDTEAFFGQGTRLTVV.

The chain couples TRBV7-9 to TRBJ1-6; possibly TRBD1 for D (5 bases). The V end was cut by 5 bases, the J end by 10 bases, with 21 bases between. Germline V gene sequence: CDR1 SEHNR, CDR2 FQNEAQ (reference sequence). The CDR3 spans 16 residues. The CDR3 here is CASSPSLGVWKSPLHF. DNA for the CDR3: TGTGCCAGCAGCCCTAGTTTGGGGGTTTGGAAGTCACCCCTCCACTTT.

The J gene is TRBJ2-7, the V gene TRBV9, with D hard to call. Trimming removed 0 bases from V and 2 bases from J, with 6 bases in between. The CDR3 is made up of 13 amino acids. Germline V CDR1 and CDR2: SGDLS, YYNGEE. The CDR3 protein is CASSVDGAYEQYF. DNA for the CDR3: TGTGCCAGCAGCGTAGACGGTGCCTACGAGCAGTACTTC.

This clone was recorded only once. The rearrangement uses TRBV11-1 and TRBJ2-4; no definite D call. Trimming pared 1 base from V and 6 bases from J, leaving 7 bases between. Germline V gene lookup returns CDR1 SGHAT and CDR2 FQDESV (reference sequence). There are 13 residues in the CDR3. CDR3 coding DNA: TGTGCCAGCAGCTTAGGGGGTGGAAACATTCAGTACTTC. It specifies CASSLGGGNIQYF. Together with reference TRBV11-1 and TRBJ2-4, the CDR3 gives the full variable domain: EAEVAQSPRYKITEKSQAVAFWCDPISGHATLYWYRQILGQGPELLVQFQDESVVDDSQLPKDRFSAERLKGVDSTLKIQPAELGDSAMYLCASSLGGGNIQYFGAGTRLSVL.

The V and J genes are TRBV10-1 and TRBJ2-3; the match to TRBD1 covers 12 bases. This CDR3 region has 16 residues. In germline, CDR1 is WNHNN, CDR2 SYGVQD (reference sequence). The junction had 4 bases not matched to a gene; V was cut back by 2 bases and J by 4 bases. CDR3 DNA: TGCGCCAGCAGTGAGGGGACAGGGGGCCACGCAGATACGCAGTATTTT. It specifies CASSEGTGGHADTQYF.

The V and J genes are TRBV15 and TRBJ1-4; D is unclear. The CDR3 has 15 amino acids. With 3 bases removed from V and 1 base from J, the gap between germline ends came to 9 bases. Per the germline V gene, CDR1 is LNHNV and CDR2 is YYDKDF (reference sequence). The chain's CDR3 is CATSRDLGTNEKLFF. In DNA form, the CDR3 reads TGTGCCACCAGCAGGGATTTAGGAACTAATGAAAAACTGTTTTTT.

This chain links TRBV4-1 with TRBJ1-2, with D possibly TRBD1 on 5 matching bases. CDR3 length: 15 amino acids. V lost 1 base and J lost 5, with 14 bases in between. The germline V gene encodes CDR1 MGHRA and CDR2 YSYEKL. CDR3 region: CASSQAQGEGYGYTF. The DNA of the CDR3 is TGCGCCAGCAGCCAAGCACAAGGGGAAGGGTATGGCTACACCTTC.

As to this clone: Other DNA sequences in this sample translate to the same CDR3. This chain uses TRBV7-8 with TRBJ2-5, with TRBD2 matching over 10 bases. Germline V lookup: CDR1 SGHVS, CDR2 FQNEAQ. The CDR3 loop spans 13 amino acids. V dropped 3 bases and J dropped 5; count of bases not matched to a gene: 0. As DNA, the CDR3 is TGTGCCAGCAGCTTGGGACTAGCGGAGACCCAGTACTTC. Translating it yields CASSLGLAETQYF.

The chain carries TRBV29-1 and TRBJ1-1; D uncertain. V was pared by 7 bases and J by 4 bases, with 10 bases between. Germline V gene sequence: CDR1 SQVTM, CDR2 ANQGSEA. This CDR3 is 11 amino acids long. CDR3 sequence: CSADRSTEAFF. Here the CDR3 DNA reads TGCAGCGCAGACCGAAGCACTGAAGCTTTCTTT.